Listed here are 11 T cell receptor beta chains from one sample, sequenced in a study of memory CD4+ T cells and cytomegalovirus serostatus. The sort gate was single viable CD3+CD4+CD8-CD45RO+ cells for memory CD4+ T cells. Data came from immunoSEQ multiplex PCR; TCRdb stores just in-frame clones and leaves some out. The table has 60,000 to 75,000 clones, 80% seen once. Sequenced input: memory CD4+ T cells from blood. The source is an adult in good health and CMV-seronegative. Some clones in this sample may be carry-over from other donors' samples.

This chain connects TRBV5-1 to TRBJ2-1, with D unresolved. V dropped 2 bases and J dropped 9 bases, with 9 bases sitting between them. Germline V lookup: CDR1 SGHRS, CDR2 YFSETQ. The CDR3 is made up of 12 amino acids. As DNA, the CDR3 is TGCGCCAGCAGCTTCTCTAGTGGTGAGCAGTTCTTC. Protein product: CASSFSSGEQFF.

There are a few counts of this clone. The junction departs from germline at one end; a sequencing error may be responsible. The rearrangement links TRBV30 to TRBJ1-2; D uncertain. The CDR3 is 14 amino acids. The germline CDR1 and CDR2 sequences are GTSNPN and SVGIG (reference sequence). The CDR3: CAWSTRLGNYRYTF. The DNA of the CDR3 is TGTGCCTGGAGTACTCGGCTGGGGAACTATCGCTACACCTTC.

This chain uses TRBV30 with TRBJ1-2; possible D gene TRBD1, 5 bases. In germline, CDR1 is GTSNPN, CDR2 SVGIG (reference sequence). The CDR3 runs to 11 residues. Between the trimmed V and J ends, which lost 2 bases and 13 bases, there was a span of 14 bases. CDR3 amino acids: CAWSPLAGGTF. The CDR3 DNA follows: TGTGCCTGGAGTCCTCTCGCGGGGGGCACCTTC.

The chain carries TRBV5-5 and TRBJ2-2; 10 bases agree with TRBD1. V was pared by 4 bases and J by 5 bases, with 11 bases of the junction left unmatched. This CDR3 is built from 17 residues. The germline V gene encodes CDR1 SGHKS and CDR2 YYEKEE (reference sequence). CDR3: CASSLRMGQGSTGELFF. In nucleotides, the CDR3 is TGTGCCAGCAGCCTCCGGATGGGACAGGGGTCGACCGGGGAGCTGTTTTTT. Complete variable domain (other parts from reference TRBV5-5 and TRBJ2-2): DAGVTQSPTHLIKTRGQQVTLRCSPISGHKSVSWYQQVLGQGPQFIFQYYEKEERGRGNFPDRFSARQFPNYSSELNVNALLLGDSALYLCASSLRMGQGSTGELFFGEGSRLTVL.

The chain is built from TRBV19 and TRBJ1-1; tentatively, D is TRBD1 (6 bases). V lost 7 bases and J 5 bases, leaving 14 bases between the germline ends. The CDR3 is made up of 13 amino acids. Germline values: CDR1 LNHDA, CDR2 SQIVND (reference sequence). CDR3 DNA sequence: TGTGCCAGTACCCGGTTTACAGGGACTGAAGCTTTCTTT. Translated, it gives CASTRFTGTEAFF.

This chain uses TRBV28 with TRBJ2-7, with no clear D. Germline assignment: CDR1 MDHEN and CDR2 SYDVKM. V was pared by 4 bases and J by 2 bases, with 21 bases between. This CDR3 contains 17 residues. The CDR3 loop is CASSSLPNRQLTYEQYF. Written as DNA, the CDR3 is TGTGCCAGCAGTTCTCTACCTAACCGCCAGCTTACCTACGAGCAGTACTTC.

This chain joins TRBV6-6 and TRBJ2-7, with D unclear. This CDR3 has 15 residues. Trimming took off 0 bases at V and 4 bases at J, with 13 bases between the two ends. In germline, CDR1 is MNHNY, CDR2 SVGAGI (reference sequence). The CDR3 DNA follows: TGTGCCAGCAGTTACTCACTAAGTGACACTTACGAGCAGTACTTC. This encodes CASSYSLSDTYEQYF.

V is TRBV4-3 and J is TRBJ2-3; D gene ambiguous. This CDR3 contains 15 residues. The V end lost 4 bases, the J end lost 4 bases, and 15 bases lay between the germline ends. Germline V gene data show CDR1 as LGHNA and CDR2 as YSLEER. CDR3 nucleotide sequence: TGCGCCAGCAGCCGCGCTAACACTGGCCCAGATACGCAGTATTTT. Amino acid sequence: CASSRANTGPDTQYF.

The J gene is TRBJ1-2, the V gene TRBV5-1; TRBD1 matches at 7 bases. Losses at the gene ends were 6 bases for V and 3 bases for J; bases not matched to a gene: 5. The CDR3 has 13 residues. Germline V gene sequence: CDR1 SGHRS, CDR2 YFSETQ. CDR3 sequence: CASTDTGDYGYTF. The DNA of the CDR3 is TGCGCCAGCACAGACACAGGGGACTATGGCTACACCTTC.

This chain uses TRBV19 with TRBJ2-2; possibly TRBD2 for D (5 bases). CDR1 LNHDA and CDR2 SQIVND come from the germline V gene (reference sequence). Trimming pared 3 bases from V and 0 bases from J, leaving 20 bases between. The CDR3 contains 19 residues. CDR3 amino acids: CASSIGEIIRGANTGELFF. The CDR3 DNA is TGTGCCAGTAGTATTGGGGAGATCATTCGTGGGGCGAACACCGGGGAGCTGTTTTTT.

The chain uses TRBV28 and TRBJ2-7; D remains ambiguous. The ends were cut back, 5 bases at V and 2 bases at J, with 28 bases in the middle. Germline-derived CDR1 and CDR2 are MDHEN and SYDVKM. The CDR3 sequence is 19 residues long. The CDR3 DNA follows: TGTGCCAGCAGTCTTCTAATAACTCCGAGGCAGACTCTCACCTACGAGCAGTACTTC. Translation: CASSLLITPRQTLTYEQYF.